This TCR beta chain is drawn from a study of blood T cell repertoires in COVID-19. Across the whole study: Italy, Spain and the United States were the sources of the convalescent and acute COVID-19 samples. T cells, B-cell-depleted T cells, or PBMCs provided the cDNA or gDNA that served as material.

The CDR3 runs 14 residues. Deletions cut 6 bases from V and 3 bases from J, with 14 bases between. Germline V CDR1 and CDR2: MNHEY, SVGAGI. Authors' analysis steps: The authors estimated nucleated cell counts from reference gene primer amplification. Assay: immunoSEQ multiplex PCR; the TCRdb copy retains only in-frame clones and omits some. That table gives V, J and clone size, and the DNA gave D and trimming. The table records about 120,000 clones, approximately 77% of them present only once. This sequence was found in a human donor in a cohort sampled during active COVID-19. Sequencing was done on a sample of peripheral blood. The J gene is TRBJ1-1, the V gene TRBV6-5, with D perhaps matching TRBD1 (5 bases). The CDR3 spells CASSAGTGYTEAFF. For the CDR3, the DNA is TGTGCCAGCAGCGCGGGGACTGGGTACACTGAAGCTTTCTTT.